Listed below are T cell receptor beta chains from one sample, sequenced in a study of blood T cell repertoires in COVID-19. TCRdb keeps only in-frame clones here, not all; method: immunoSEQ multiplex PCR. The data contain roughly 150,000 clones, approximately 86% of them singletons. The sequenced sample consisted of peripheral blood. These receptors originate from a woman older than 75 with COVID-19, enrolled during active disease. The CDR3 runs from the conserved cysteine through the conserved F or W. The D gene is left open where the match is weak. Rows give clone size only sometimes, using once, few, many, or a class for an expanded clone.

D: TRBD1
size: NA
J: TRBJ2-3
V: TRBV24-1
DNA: TGTGCCACCAGTGAAACAGGGGCCACAGATACGCAGTATTTT
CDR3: CATSETGATDTQYF

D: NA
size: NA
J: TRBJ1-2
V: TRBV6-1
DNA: TGTGCCAGCAGTGAAGACAGAAATAACTATGGCTACACCTTC
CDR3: CASSEDRNNYGYTF

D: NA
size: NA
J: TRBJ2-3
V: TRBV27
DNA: TGTGCCAGCAGTCGAACTAGTCTTGACACAGATACGCAGTATTTT
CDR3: CASSRTSLDTDTQYF

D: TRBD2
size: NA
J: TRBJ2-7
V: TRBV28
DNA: TGTGCCAGCAGTCCTCCCGGACTAGCTGGTTACGAGCAGTACTTC
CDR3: CASSPPGLAGYEQYF

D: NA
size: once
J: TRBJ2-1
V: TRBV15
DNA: TGTGCCACCAGCAGCCCTAGTACAAGCAATGAGCAGTTCTTC
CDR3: CATSSPSTSNEQFF

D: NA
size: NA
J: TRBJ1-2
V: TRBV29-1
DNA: TGCAGCGTTGATAAGGGGTTCATACATGGCTACACCTTC
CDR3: CSVDKGFIHGYTF

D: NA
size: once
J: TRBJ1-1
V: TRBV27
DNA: TGTGCCAGCAGTTTATCGTGGGCAATGAACACTGAAGCTTTCTTT
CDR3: CASSLSWAMNTEAFF

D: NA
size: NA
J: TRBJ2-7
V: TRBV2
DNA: TGTGCCAGCAACCCACAGGGTTCGGGGGAGCAGTACTTC
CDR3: CASNPQGSGEQYF

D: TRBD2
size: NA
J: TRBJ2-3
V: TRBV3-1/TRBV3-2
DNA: TGTGCCAGCAGCCAGTGGGGCGGGGGGGCCAGAGATACGCAGTATTTT
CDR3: CASSQWGGGARDTQYF

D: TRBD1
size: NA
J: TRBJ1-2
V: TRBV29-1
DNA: TGCAGCGTTTTGAGGGACAGGGGATCTTGGGCCTATGGCTACACCTTC
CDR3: CSVLRDRGSWAYGYTF

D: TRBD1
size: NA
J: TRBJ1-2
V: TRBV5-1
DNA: TGCGCCAGCAGTTCGGACAGGGGAATAGATGGCTACACCTTC
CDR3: CASSSDRGIDGYTF

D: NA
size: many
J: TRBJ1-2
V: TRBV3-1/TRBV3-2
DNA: TGTGCCAGCAGCCAAGAGGGGGCAGGGGTCGTCCGCGGCTACACCTTC
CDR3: CASSQEGAGVVRGYTF

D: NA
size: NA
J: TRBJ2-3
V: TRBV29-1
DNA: TGCAGCGTTGACGGGGGTCCAGATACGCAGTATTTT
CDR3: CSVDGGPDTQYF

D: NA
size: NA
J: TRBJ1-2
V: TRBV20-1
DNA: TGCAGTGCTAGAGATAACGGTGGCTACACCTTC
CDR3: CSARDNGGYTF

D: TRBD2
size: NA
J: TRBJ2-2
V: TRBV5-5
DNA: TGTGCCAGCAGCCCTCGGACTAGCGGGGGCACCGGGGAGCTGTTTTTT
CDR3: CASSPRTSGGTGELFF

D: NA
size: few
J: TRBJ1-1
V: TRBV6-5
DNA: TGTGCCAGCAGTTTACAGGGCAATGAAGCTTTCTTT
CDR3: CASSLQGNEAFF

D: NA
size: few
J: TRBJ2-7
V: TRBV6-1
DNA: TGTGCCAGCAGTGAAGCCTGGGGCAGAGTGGGGGAGCAGTACTTC
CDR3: CASSEAWGRVGEQYF

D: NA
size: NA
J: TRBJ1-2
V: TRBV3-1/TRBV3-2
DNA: TGTGCCAGCAGCCAAGAGGCCAACTATGGCTACACCTTC
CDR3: CASSQEANYGYTF

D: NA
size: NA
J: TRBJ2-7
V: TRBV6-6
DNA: TGTGCCAGCGGCCCCGGGGTACGGAATGACGAGCAGTACTTC
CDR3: CASGPGVRNDEQYF

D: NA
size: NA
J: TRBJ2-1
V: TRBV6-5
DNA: TGTGCCAGCAGGAATGGGGGGTCCTACAATGAGCAGTTCTTC
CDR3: CASRNGGSYNEQFF

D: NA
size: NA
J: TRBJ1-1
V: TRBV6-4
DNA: TGTGCCAGCAGTCCTGGGGGGGTTAACACTGAAGCTTTCTTT
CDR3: CASSPGGVNTEAFF

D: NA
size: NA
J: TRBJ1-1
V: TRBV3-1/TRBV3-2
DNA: TGTGCCAGCAGCCAGGGGCGTACTGAAGCTTTCTTT
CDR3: CASSQGRTEAFF

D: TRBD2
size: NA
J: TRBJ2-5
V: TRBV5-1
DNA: TGCGCCAGCAGCCAAAGCGGGGAGGGGGAGACCCAGTACTTC
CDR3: CASSQSGEGETQYF

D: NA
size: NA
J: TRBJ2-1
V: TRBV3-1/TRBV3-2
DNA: TGTGCCAGCAGCCAAGGACAGGAGACCTACAATGAGCAGTTCTTC
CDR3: CASSQGQETYNEQFF

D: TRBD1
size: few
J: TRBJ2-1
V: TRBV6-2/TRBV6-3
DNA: TGTGCCAGCAGTCTCCAGACAGGGTTGAATGAGCAGTTCTTC
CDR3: CASSLQTGLNEQFF

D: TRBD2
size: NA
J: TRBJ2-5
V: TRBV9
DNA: TGTGCCAGCAGCCCCGACCTGAGCGGGATTAAACGAGAGACCCAGTACTTC
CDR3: CASSPDLSGIKRETQYF

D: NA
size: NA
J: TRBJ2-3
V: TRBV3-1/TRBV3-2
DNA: TGTGCCAGCAGCCAAGATCCCAGGGATACGCAGTATTTT
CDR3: CASSQDPRDTQYF

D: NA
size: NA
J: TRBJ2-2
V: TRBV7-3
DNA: TGTGCCAGCAGCAATCCGACCGGGGAGCTGTTTTTT
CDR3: CASSNPTGELFF

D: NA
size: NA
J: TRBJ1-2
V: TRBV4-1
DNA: TGCGCCAGCAGCCATCAAACGGTGCCACCTGCTAACTATGGCTACACCTTC
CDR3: CASSHQTVPPANYGYTF

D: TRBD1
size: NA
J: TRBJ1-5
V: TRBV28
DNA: TGTGCCAGCAGCTCGGGACAGGGAGATCAGCCCCAGCATTTT
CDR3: CASSSGQGDQPQHF

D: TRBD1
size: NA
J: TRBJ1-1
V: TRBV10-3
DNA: TGTGCCATCAGTGCCCGAACCGGGACAGGGAAAAATGAAGCTTTCTTT
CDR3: CAISARTGTGKNEAFF

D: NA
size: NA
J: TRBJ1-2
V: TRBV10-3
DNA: TGTGCCGCATCAATTCCGGGACAAACCTATGGCTACACCTTC
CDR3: CAASIPGQTYGYTF

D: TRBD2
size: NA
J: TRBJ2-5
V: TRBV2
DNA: TGTGCCAGCAGTGCTGTTAGCGGGGTTCAAGAGACCCAGTACTTC
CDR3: CASSAVSGVQETQYF

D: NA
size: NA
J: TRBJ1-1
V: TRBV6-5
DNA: TGTGCCAGCAGTTACTCGATCGTAACAGGGAACACTGAAGCTTTCTTT
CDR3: CASSYSIVTGNTEAFF

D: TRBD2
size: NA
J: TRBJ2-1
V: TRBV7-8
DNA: TGTGCCAGCAGCTTACTAGCGGGAGGGCCAACTGAGACCTATGAGCAGTTCTTC
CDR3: CASSLLAGGPTETYEQFF

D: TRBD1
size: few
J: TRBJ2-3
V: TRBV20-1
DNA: TGCAGTGCTAGTTCCTACAGGGGTCTGGGAGATACGCAGTATTTT
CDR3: CSASSYRGLGDTQYF

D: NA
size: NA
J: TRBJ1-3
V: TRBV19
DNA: TGTGCCAGTAGAGGGGGGGACCCTGCCTCTGGAAACACCATATATTTT
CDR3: CASRGGDPASGNTIYF

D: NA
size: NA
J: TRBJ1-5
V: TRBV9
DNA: TGTGCCAGCAGCGATGGGAGGCTTAGCAATCAGCCCCAGCATTTT
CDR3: CASSDGRLSNQPQHF

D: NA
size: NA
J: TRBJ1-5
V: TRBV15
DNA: TGTGCCACCAGCAGTGCCTATAGCAATCAGCCCCAGCATTTT
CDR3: CATSSAYSNQPQHF

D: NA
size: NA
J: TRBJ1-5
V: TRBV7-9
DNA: TGTGCCAGCAGCTTAGGAGATGAGCCCCAGCATTTT
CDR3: CASSLGDEPQHF

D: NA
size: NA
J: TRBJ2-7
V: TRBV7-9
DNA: TGTGCCAGCAGCTCCAATCAGGGTATTCCTACCTACGAGCAGTACTTC
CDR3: CASSSNQGIPTYEQYF

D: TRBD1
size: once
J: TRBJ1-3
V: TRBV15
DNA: TGTGCCACCAGCAGCGGGACAGGTGGCTCTGGAAACACCATATATTTT
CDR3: CATSSGTGGSGNTIYF

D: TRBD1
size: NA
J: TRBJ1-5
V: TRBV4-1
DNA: TGCGCCAGCAGCCACTTTACAGGGGCGGAGAGCAATCAGCCCCAGCATTTT
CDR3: CASSHFTGAESNQPQHF

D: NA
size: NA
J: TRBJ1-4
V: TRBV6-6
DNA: TGTGCCAGCACACCTCGAGGGGGAGCTAATGAAAAACTGTTTTTT
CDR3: CASTPRGGANEKLFF

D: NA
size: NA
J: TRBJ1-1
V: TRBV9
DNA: TGTGCCAGCAGCGTAGGTACAAGGAACACTGAAGCTTTCTTT
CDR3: CASSVGTRNTEAFF

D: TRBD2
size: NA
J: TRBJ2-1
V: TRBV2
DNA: TGTGCCAGCAGGAGAAATAGCGGGGGGGCCGGGAATGAGCAGTTCTTC
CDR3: CASRRNSGGAGNEQFF

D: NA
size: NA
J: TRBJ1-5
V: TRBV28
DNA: TGTGCCAGCAGTTCCGACAGTCTAATGGCGCATTTT
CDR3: CASSSDSLMAHF

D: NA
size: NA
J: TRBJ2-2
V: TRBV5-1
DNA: TGCGCCAGCAGCGGGACAAACCTGAACACCGGGGAGCTGTTTTTT
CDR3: CASSGTNLNTGELFF

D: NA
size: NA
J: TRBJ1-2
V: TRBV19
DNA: TGTGCCAGTACCTCCGGATTGGGGCAAGGCTACACCTTC
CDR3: CASTSGLGQGYTF

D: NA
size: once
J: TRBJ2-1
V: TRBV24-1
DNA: TGTGCCACCAGTGAGACCGGGACTGGGCCCCCGGGACAGTTCTTC
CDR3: CATSETGTGPPGQFF

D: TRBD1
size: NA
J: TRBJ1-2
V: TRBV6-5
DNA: TGTGCCAGCAGTCCCCCGGGAGGGGGCCGAACCTTC
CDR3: CASSPPGGGRTF